The source of this T cell receptor beta chain is a study of cytomegalovirus exposure and HLA in healthy donors. The sample holds one count of this clone. Its antigen is not known. Study-level points and caveats: The study flagged about 160 TCR beta chains as cytomegalovirus-associated. Whilst most TCR sequences proved rare, a subset of public TCRs occurred across many donors.

Trimming pared 0 bases from V and 8 bases from J, leaving 16 bases between. The V gene's germline CDR1 is MNHNY and CDR2 SVGAGI (reference sequence). The CDR3 totals 15 residues. Clones were sequenced by immunoSEQ multiplex PCR, and TCRdb holds only the in-frame ones, with some missing. Seen here are 70,000 to 85,000 clones, 90% to 95% observed once, and the top ten hold approximately 2%. The donors were part of the validation cohort, which consisted of about 130 subjects and was separate from the first cohort of under 750 subjects. The TCR was taken from a woman under 30 in good health and CMV-seropositive. Sequenced material: PBMCs. The rearrangement uses TRBV6-6 and TRBJ1-2; tentatively, D is TRBD1 (5 bases). The CDR3 spells CASSYSRQRGKGYTF. CDR3 DNA sequence: TGTGCCAGCAGTTACTCGAGGCAACGGGGGAAAGGCTACACCTTC.